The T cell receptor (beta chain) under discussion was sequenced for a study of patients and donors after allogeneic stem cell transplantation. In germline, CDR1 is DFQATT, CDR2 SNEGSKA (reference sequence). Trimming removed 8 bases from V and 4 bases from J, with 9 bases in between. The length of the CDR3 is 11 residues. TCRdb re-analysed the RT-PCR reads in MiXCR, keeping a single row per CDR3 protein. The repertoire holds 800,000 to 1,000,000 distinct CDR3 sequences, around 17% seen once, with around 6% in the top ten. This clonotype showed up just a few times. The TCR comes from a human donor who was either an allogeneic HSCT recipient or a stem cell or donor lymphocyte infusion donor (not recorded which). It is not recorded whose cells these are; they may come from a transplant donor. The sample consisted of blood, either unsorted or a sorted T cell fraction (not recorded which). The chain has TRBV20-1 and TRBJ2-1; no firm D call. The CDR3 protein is CSPWAYNEQFF. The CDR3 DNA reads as TGCAGTCCCTGGGCGTACAATGAGCAGTTCTTC.